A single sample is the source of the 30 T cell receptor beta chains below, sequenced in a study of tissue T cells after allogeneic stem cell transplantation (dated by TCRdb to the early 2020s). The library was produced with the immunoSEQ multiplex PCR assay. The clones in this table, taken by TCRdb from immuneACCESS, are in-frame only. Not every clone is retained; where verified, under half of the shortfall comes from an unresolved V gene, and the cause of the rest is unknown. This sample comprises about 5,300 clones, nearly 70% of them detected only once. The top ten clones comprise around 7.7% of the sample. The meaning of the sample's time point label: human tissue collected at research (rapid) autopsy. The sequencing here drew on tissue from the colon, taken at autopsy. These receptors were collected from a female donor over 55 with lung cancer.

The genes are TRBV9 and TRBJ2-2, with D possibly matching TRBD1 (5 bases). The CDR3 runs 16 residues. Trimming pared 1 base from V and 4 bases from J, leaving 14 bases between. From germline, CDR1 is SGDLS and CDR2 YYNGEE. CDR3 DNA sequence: TGTGCCAGCAGCGTAACAATAGGGGAAAGCACCGGGGAGCTGTTTTTT. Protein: CASSVTIGESTGELFF.

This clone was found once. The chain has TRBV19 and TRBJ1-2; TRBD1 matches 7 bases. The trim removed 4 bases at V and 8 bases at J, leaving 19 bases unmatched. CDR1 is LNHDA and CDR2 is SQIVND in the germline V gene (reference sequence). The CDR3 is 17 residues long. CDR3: CASSTLSTGATSRGYTF. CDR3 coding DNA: TGTGCCAGTAGTACCCTCTCCACAGGGGCCACTTCTCGGGGCTACACCTTC.

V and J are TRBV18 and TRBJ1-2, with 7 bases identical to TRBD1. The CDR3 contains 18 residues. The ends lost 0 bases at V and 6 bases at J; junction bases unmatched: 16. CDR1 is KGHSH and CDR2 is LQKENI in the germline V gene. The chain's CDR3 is CASSPPFEKRQGKDGYTF. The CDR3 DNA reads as TGTGCCAGCTCACCACCGTTTGAAAAACGACAGGGAAAGGATGGCTACACCTTC.

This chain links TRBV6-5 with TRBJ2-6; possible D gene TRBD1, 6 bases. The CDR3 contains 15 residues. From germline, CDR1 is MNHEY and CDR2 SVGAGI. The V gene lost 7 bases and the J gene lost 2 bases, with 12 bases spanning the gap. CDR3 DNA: TGTGCCAGCAACAGGGATAAGACTGGGGCCAACGTCCTGACTTTC. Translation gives CASNRDKTGANVLTF.

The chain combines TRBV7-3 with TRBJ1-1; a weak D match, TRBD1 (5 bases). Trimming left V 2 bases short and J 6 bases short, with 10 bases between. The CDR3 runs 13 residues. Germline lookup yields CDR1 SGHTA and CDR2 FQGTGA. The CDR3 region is CASSLGTGPEAFF. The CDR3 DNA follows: TGTGCCAGCAGCTTAGGGACGGGCCCTGAAGCTTTCTTT.

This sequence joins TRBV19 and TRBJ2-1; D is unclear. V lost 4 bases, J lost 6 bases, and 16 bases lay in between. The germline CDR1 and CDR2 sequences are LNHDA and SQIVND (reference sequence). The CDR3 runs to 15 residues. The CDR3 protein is CASSTNPSVPNEQFF. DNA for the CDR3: TGTGCCAGTAGTACCAACCCCTCCGTACCCAATGAGCAGTTCTTC.

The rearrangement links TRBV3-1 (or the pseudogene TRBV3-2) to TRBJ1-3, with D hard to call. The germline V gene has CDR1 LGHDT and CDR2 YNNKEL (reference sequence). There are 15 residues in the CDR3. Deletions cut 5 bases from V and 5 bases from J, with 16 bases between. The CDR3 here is CASSYHTHARNTIYF. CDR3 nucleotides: TGTGCCAGCAGCTACCATACTCACGCACGAAACACCATATATTTT.

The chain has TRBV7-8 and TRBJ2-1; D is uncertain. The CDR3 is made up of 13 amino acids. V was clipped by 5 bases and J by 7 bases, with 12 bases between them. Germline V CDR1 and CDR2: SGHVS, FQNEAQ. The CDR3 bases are TGTGCCAGCAGCCTAGGTTCCTTGAATGAGCAGTTCTTC. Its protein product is CASSLGSLNEQFF.

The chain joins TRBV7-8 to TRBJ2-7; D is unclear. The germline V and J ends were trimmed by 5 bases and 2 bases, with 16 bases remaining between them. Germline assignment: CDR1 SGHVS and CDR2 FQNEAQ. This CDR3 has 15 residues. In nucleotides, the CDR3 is TGTGCCAGCAGCGTCCTCCCCCGGGTGACCTACGAGCAGTACTTC. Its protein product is CASSVLPRVTYEQYF.

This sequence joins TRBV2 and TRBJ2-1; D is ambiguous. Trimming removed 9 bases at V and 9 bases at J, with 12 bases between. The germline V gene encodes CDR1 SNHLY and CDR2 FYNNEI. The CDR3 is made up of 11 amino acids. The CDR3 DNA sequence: TGTGCCAGTTCGCTGCAGTCTGAGCAGTTCTTC. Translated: CASSLQSEQFF.

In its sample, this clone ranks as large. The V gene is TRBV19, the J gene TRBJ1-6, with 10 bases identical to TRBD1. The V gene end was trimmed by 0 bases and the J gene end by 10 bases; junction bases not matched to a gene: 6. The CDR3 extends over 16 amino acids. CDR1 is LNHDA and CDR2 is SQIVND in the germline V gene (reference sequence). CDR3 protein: CASSIDPWTGGSPLHF. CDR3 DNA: TGTGCCAGTAGTATAGATCCCTGGACAGGGGGATCACCCCTCCACTTT.

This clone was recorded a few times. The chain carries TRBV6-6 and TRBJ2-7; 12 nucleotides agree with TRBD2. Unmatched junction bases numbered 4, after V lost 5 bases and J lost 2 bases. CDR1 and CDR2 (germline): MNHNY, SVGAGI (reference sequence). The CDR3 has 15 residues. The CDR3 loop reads CASSLRTSGTYEQYF. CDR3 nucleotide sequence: TGTGCCAGCAGTCTAAGGACTAGCGGGACCTACGAGCAGTACTTC.

CDR3 amino acids: CASSPGGRAHMNTEAFF. Written as DNA, the CDR3 is TGTGCCAGCAGCCCTGGCGGCAGGGCGCACATGAACACTGAAGCTTTCTTT. V and J are TRBV5-6 and TRBJ1-1; a weak D match, TRBD1 (5 bases). Trimming took off 4 bases at V and 0 bases at J, with 19 bases between the two ends. Germline CDR1 is SGHDT and CDR2 is YYEEEE. CDR3 length: 17 amino acids.

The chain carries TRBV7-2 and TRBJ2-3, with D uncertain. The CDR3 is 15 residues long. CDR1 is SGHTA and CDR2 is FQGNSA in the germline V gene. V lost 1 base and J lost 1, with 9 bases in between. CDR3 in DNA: TGTGCCAGCAGCTTAGGGTCAGCACGCACAGATACGCAGTATTTT. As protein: CASSLGSARTDTQYF.

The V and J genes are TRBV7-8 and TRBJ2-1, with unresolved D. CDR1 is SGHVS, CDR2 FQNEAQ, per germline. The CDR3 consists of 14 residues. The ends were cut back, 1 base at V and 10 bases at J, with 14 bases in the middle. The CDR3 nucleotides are TGTGCCAGCAGCTTAGGGCCTGTACTACAGGAGCAGTTCTTC. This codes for CASSLGPVLQEQFF.

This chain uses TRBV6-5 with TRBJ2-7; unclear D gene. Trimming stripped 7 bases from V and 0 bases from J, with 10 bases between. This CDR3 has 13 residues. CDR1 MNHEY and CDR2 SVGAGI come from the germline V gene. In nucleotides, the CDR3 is TGTGCCAGCACCGATTTCGCCTCCTACGAGCAGTACTTC. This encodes CASTDFASYEQYF.

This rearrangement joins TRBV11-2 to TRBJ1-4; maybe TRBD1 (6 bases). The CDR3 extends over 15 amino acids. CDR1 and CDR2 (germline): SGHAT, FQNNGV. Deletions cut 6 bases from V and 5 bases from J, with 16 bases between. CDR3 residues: CASSIGQGWNEKLFF. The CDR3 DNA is TGTGCCAGCAGTATAGGGCAGGGGTGGAATGAAAAACTGTTTTTT. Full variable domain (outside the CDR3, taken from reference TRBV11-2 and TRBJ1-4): EAGVAQSPRYKIIEKRQSVAFWCNPISGHATLYWYQQILGQGPKLLIQFQNNGVVDDSQLPKDRFSAERLKGVDSTLKIQPAKLEDSAVYLCASSIGQGWNEKLFFGSGTQLSVL.

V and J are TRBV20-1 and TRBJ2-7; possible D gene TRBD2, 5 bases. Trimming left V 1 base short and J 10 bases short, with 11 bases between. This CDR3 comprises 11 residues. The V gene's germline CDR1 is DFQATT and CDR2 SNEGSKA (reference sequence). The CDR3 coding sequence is TGCAGTGCTAGAGCCGGAGGTGGACAGTACTTC. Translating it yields CSARAGGGQYF.

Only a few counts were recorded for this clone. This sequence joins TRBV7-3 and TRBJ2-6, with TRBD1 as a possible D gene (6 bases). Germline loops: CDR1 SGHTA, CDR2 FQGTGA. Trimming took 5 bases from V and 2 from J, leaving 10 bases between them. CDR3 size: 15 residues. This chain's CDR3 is CASSVQGAGANVLTF. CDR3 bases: TGTGCCAGCAGCGTACAGGGTGCTGGGGCCAACGTCCTGACTTTC.

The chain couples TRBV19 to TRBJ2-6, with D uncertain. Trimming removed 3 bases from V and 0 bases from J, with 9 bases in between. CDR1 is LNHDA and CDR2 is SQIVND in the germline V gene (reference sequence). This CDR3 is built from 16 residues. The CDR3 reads CASSIGGNSGANVLTF. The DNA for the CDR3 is TGTGCCAGTAGTATTGGCGGAAACTCTGGGGCCAACGTCCTGACTTTC. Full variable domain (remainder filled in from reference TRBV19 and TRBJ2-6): DGGITQSPKYLFRKEGQNVTLSCEQNLNHDAMYWYRQDPGQGLRLIYYSQIVNDFQKGDIAEGYSVSREKKESFPLTVTSAQKNPTAFYLCASSIGGNSGANVLTFGAGSRLTVL.

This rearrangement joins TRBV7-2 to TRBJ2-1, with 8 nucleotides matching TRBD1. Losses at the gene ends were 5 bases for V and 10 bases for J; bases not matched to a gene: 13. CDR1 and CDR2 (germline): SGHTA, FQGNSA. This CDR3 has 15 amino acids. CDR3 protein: CASSPDRGPHREQFF. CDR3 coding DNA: TGTGCCAGCAGCCCCGACAGGGGCCCTCACCGCGAGCAGTTCTTC.

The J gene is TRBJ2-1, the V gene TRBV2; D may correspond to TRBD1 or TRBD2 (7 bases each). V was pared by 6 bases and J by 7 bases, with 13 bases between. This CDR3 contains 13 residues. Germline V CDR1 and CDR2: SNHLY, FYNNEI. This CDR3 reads CASSVQGGNEQFF. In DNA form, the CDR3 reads TGTGCCAGCAGCGTGCAGGGGGGGAATGAGCAGTTCTTC.

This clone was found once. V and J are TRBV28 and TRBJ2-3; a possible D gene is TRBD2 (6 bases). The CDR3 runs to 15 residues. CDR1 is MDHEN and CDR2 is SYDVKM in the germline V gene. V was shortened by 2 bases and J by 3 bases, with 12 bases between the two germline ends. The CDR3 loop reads CASSLLSRDTDTQYF. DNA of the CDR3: TGTGCCAGCAGTTTACTATCGCGGGATACAGATACGCAGTATTTT.

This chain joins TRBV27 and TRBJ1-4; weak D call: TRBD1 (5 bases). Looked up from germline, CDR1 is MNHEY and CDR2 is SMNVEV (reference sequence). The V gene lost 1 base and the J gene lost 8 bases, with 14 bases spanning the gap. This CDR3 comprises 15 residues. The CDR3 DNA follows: TGTGCCAGCAGTTTATACGGGGGGGTTTGGGAAAAACTGTTTTTT. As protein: CASSLYGGVWEKLFF. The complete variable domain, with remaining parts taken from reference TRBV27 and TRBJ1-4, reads EAQVTQNPRYLITVTGKKLTVTCSQNMNHEYMSWYRQDPGLGLRQIYYSMNVEVTDKGDVPEGYKVSRKEKRNFPLILESPSPNQTSLYFCASSLYGGVWEKLFFGSGTQLSVL.

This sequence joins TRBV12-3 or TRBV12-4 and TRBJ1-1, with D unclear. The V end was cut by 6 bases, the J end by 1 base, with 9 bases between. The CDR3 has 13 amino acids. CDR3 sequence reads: CASSRTWNTEAFF. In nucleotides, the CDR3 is TGTGCCAGCAGCCGAACTTGGAACACTGAAGCTTTCTTT.

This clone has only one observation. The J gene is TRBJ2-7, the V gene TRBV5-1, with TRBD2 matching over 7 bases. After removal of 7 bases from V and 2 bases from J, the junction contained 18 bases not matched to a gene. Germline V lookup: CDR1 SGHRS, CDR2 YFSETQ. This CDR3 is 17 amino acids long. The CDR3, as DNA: TGCGCCAGCGGCTGGGGCCTAGCGGAACCCATTACCTACGAGCAGTACTTC. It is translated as CASGWGLAEPITYEQYF.

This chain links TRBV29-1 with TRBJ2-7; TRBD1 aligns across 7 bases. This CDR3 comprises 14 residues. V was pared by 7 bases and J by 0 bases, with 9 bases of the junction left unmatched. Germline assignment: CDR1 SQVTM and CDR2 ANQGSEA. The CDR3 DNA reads TGCAGCGCCGGACAGGACAGGTACTCCTACGAGCAGTACTTC. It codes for CSAGQDRYSYEQYF.

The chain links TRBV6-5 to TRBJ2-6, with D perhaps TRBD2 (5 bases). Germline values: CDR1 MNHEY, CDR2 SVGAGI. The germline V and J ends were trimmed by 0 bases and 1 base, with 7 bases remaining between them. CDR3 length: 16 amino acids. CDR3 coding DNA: TGTGCCAGCAGTTACTCGGAGGATTCTGGGGCCAACGTCCTGACTTTC. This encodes CASSYSEDSGANVLTF.

Written as DNA, the CDR3 is TGTGCCAGCAGTTTTATGGTGACAGATACGCAGTATTTT. Translation gives CASSFMVTDTQYF. The V and J genes are TRBV3-1 (or the pseudogene TRBV3-2) and TRBJ2-3; no clear D gene. Germline V CDR1 and CDR2: LGHDT, YNNKEL (reference sequence). The CDR3 is 13 residues long. The V end was cut by 6 bases, the J end by 3 bases, with 10 bases between.

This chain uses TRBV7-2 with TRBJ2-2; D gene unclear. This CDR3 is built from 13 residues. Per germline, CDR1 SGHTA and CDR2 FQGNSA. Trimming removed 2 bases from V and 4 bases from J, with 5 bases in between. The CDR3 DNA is TGTGCCAGCAGCTTATATGGCACCGGGGAGCTGTTTTTT. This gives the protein CASSLYGTGELFF.